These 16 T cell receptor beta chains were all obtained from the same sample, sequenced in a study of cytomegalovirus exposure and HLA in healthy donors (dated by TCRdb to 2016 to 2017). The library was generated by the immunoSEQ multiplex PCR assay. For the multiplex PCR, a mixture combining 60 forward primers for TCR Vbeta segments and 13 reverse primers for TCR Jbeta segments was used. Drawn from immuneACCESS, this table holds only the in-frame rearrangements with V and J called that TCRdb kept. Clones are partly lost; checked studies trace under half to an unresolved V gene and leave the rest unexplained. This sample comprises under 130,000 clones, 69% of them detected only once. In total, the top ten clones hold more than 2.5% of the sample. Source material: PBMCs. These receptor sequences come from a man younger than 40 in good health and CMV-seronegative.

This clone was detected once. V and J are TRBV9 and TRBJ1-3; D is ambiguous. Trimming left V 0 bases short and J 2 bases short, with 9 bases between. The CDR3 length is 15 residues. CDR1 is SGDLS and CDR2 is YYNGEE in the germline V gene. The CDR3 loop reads CASSVATNAGNTIYF. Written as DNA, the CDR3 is TGTGCCAGCAGCGTAGCCACAAACGCTGGAAACACCATATATTTT.

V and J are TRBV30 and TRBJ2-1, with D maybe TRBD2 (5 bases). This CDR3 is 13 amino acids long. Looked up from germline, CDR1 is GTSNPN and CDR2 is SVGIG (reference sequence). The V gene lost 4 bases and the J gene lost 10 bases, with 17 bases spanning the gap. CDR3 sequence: CAWNFGGPGEQFF. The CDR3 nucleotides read TGTGCCTGGAACTTCGGTGGTCCGGGGGAGCAGTTCTTC.

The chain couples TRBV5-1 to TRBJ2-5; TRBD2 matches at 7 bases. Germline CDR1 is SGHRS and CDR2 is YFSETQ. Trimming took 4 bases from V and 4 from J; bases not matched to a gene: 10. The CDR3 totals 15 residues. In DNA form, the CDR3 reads TGCGCCAGCAGCCCCGGGCGGGGGTCGGGAGAGACCCAGTACTTC. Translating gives CASSPGRGSGETQYF.

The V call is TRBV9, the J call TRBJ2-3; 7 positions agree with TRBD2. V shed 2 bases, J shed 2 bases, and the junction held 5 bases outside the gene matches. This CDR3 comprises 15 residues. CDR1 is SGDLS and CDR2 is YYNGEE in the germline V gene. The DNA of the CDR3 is TGTGCCAGCAGCGTTTACGGGAGGATCACAGATACGCAGTATTTT. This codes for CASSVYGRITDTQYF.

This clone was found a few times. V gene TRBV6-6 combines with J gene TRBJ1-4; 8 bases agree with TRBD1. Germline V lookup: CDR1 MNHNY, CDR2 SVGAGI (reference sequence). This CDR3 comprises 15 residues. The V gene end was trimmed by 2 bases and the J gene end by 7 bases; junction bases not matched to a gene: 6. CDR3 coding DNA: TGTGCCAGCAGTTACATTTCAGGGGGCAGTGAAAAACTGTTTTTT. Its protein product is CASSYISGGSEKLFF.

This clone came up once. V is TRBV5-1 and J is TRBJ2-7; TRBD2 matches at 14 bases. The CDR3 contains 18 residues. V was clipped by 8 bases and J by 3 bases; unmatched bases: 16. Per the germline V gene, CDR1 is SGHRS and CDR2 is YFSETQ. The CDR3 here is CARSPSLGLAGVGYEQYF. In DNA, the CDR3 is TGCGCCAGAAGCCCGTCGTTGGGACTAGCGGGAGTGGGCTACGAGCAGTACTTC. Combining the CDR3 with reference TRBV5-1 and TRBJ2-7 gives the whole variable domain KAGVTQTPRYLIKTRGQQVTLSCSPISGHRSVSWYQQTPGQGLQFLFEYFSETQRNKGNFPGRFSGRQFSNSRSEMNVSTLELGDSALYLCARSPSLGLAGVGYEQYFGPGTRLTVT.

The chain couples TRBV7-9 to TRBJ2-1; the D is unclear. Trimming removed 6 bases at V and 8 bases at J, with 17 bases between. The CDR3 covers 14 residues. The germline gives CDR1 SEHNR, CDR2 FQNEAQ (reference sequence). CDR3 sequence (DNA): TGTGCCAGCAGTCTGGGCCGCTCCGGCGATGAGCAGTTCTTC. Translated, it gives CASSLGRSGDEQFF.

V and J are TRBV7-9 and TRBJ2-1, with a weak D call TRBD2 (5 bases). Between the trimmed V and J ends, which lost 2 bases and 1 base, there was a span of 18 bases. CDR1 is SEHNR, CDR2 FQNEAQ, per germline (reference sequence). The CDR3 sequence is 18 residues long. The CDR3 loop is CASSLSIGGPLSYNEQFF. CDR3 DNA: TGTGCCAGCAGCTTAAGTATTGGCGGGCCTCTTTCCTACAATGAGCAGTTCTTC.

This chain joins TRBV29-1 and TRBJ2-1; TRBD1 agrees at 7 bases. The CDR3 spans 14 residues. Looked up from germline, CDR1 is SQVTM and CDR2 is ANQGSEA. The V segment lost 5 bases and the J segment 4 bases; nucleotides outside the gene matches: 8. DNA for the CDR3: TGCAGCGTTTACCCGACAGGGACGTACAATGAGCAGTTCTTC. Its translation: CSVYPTGTYNEQFF.

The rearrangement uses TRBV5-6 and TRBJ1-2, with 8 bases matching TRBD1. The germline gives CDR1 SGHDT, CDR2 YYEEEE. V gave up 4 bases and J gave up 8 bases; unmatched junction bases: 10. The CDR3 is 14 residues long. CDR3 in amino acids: CASSLNSRGLGYTF. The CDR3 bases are TGTGCCAGCAGCCTGAACTCCAGGGGGCTAGGCTACACCTTC.

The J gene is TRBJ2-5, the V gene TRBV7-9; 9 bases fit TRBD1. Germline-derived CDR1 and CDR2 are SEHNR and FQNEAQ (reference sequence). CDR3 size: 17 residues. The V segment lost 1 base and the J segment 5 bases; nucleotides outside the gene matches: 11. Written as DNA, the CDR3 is TGTGCCAGCAGCTTAGTTTCAGGACAGGGGCTCGCTGAGACCCAGTACTTC. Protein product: CASSLVSGQGLAETQYF.

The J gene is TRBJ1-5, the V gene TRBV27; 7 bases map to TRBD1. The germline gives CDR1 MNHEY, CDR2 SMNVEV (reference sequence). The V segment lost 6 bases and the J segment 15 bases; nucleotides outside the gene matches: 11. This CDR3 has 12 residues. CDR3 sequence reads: CASSYRGRLGHF. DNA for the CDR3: TGTGCCAGCAGCTACAGGGGTCGGCTGGGGCATTTT.

CDR3 amino acids: CASRGSGADTQYF. The CDR3 DNA follows: TGTGCCAGCAGGGGCTCAGGGGCAGATACGCAGTATTTT. This rearrangement joins TRBV7-2 to TRBJ2-3, with D perhaps TRBD1 (6 bases). V lost 6 bases and J 4 bases, leaving 11 bases between the germline ends. Germline-derived CDR1 and CDR2 are SGHTA and FQGNSA. The CDR3 contains 13 residues.

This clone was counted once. CDR3 loop: CASTPPGGNQPQHF. In DNA form, the CDR3 reads TGTGCCAGCACCCCACCGGGGGGCAATCAGCCCCAGCATTTT. This sequence joins TRBV6-5 and TRBJ1-5; weak D call: TRBD1 (5 bases). This CDR3 contains 14 residues. V was clipped by 7 bases and J by 2 bases, with 12 bases between them. Germline-derived CDR1 and CDR2 are MNHEY and SVGAGI.

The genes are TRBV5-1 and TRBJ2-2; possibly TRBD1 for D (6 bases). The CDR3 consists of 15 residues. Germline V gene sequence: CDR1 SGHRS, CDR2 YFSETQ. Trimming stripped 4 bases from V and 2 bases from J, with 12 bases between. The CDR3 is CASSRDTINTGELFF. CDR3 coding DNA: TGCGCCAGCAGCAGGGACACAATAAACACCGGGGAGCTGTTTTTT.

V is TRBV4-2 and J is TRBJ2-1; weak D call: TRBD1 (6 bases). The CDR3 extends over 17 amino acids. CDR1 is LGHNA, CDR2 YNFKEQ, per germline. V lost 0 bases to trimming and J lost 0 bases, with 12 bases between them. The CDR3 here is CASSQDFGTSSYNEQFF. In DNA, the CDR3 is TGTGCCAGCAGCCAAGATTTCGGGACAAGCTCCTACAATGAGCAGTTCTTC.